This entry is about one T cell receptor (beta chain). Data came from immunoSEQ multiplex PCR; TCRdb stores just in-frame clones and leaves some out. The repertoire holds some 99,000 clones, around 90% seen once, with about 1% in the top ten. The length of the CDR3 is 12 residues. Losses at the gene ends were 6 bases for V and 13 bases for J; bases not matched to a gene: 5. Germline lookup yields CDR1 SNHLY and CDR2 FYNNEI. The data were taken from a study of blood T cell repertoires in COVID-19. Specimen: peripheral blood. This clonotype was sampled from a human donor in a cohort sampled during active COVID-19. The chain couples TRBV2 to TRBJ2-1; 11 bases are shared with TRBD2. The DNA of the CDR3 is TGTGCCAGCAGCACAACTAGCGGGGGACAGTTCTTC. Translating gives CASSTTSGGQFF.